Here is one T cell receptor beta chain with its context. What it recognizes is unknown. Assay used: immunoSEQ multiplex PCR; TCRdb lists only in-frame clones, some missing. This sample has tens of thousands of clones, with 70% to 90% found just once. The record originates from a study of T cell responses to AZD1222 COVID-19 vaccine. Whole-study findings and limits: Spike was spanned by vaccine-associated CD4 TCRs, with dominance at 160-218 and 743-854. Repertoires were collected only later (after the peak T cell response had occurred).

The CDR3 consists of 13 residues. Germline V gives CDR1 GTSNPN, CDR2 SVGIG (reference sequence). The V end lost 7 bases, the J end lost 2 bases, and 12 bases lay between the germline ends. This sequence joins TRBV30 and TRBJ1-3; D is undetermined. This clonotype originated in an adult in good health. The sample was peripheral blood, taken on day 0 of AZD1222 vaccination. DNA of the CDR3: TGTGCCTTGGAGGGAAACACTGGAAACACCATATATTTT. This gives the protein CALEGNTGNTIYF.